These 23 T cell receptor beta chains share one sample of origin, sequenced in a study of blood T cell repertoires in COVID-19 (dated by TCRdb to 2020 to 2021). The library came from the immunoSEQ multiplex PCR assay. The table was pulled from immuneACCESS by TCRdb, which kept in-frame rearrangements only. Such tables lose some clones; where checked, under half of the loss comes from unresolved V genes, and the rest has no known cause. For this sample there are 150,000 to 190,000 clones; about 85% appear just once. The ten largest clonotypes hold more than 6.5% of the sample. The source material was peripheral blood. All receptors come from a woman aged 60-70 years with COVID-19, enrolled during active disease.

The chain has TRBV6-1 and TRBJ2-1; 12 nucleotides align to TRBD1. This CDR3 contains 17 residues. Germline V gene sequence: CDR1 MNHNS, CDR2 SASEGT. V lost 4 bases, J lost 6 bases, and 10 bases stayed unmatched. CDR3 nucleotide sequence: TGTGCCAGCAGTGGAGGGGCCGGGACAGGGGGCTTCAATGAGCAGTTCTTC. This gives the protein CASSGGAGTGGFNEQFF.

V gene TRBV2 combines with J gene TRBJ1-2; 9 bases are a match to TRBD1. V was pared by 7 bases and J by 5 bases, with 8 bases of the junction left unmatched. Germline CDR1 reads SNHLY; CDR2 reads FYNNEI. This CDR3 has 14 residues. The CDR3 spells CASKGDRDKYGYTF. The CDR3 DNA reads TGTGCCAGCAAAGGGGACAGGGACAAGTATGGCTACACCTTC.

J is TRBJ2-1 and V is TRBV27, with 13 bases lining up with TRBD2. With V trimmed by 2 bases and J by 6 bases, 1 base remained unmatched. The CDR3 has 15 residues. Germline V gene sequence: CDR1 MNHEY, CDR2 SMNVEV (reference sequence). The CDR3 sequence: CASSLRTSGSNEQFF. The CDR3 DNA sequence: TGTGCCAGCAGTTTACGGACTAGCGGGAGCAATGAGCAGTTCTTC.

This chain connects TRBV29-1 to TRBJ1-1, with D maybe TRBD1 (5 bases). Deletions cut 3 bases from V and 4 bases from J, with 15 bases between. This CDR3 region has 14 residues. Germline V gene sequence: CDR1 SQVTM, CDR2 ANQGSEA. For the CDR3, the DNA is TGCAGCGTTGACAAACAGGCCTTGAGCACTGAAGCTTTCTTT. Protein: CSVDKQALSTEAFF. Using reference TRBV29-1 and TRBJ1-1 for the parts outside the CDR3, the full variable domain is SAVISQKPSRDICQRGTSLTIQCQVDSQVTMMFWYRQQPGQSLTLIATANQGSEATYESGFVIDKFPISRPNLTFSTLTVSNMSPEDSSIYLCSVDKQALSTEAFFGQGTRLTVV.

The chain links TRBV15 to TRBJ1-4, with D unclear. The length of the CDR3 is 16 residues. CDR1 and CDR2 from the germline V gene are LNHNV and YYDKDF (reference sequence). V lost 0 bases and J lost 8, with 16 bases in between. The CDR3 here is CATSRDMGLGEEKLFF. CDR3 nucleotides: TGTGCCACCAGCAGAGATATGGGCCTCGGGGAAGAAAAACTGTTTTTT. Together with reference TRBV15 and TRBJ1-4, the CDR3 gives the full variable domain: DAMVIQNPRYQVTQFGKPVTLSCSQTLNHNVMYWYQQKSSQAPKLLFHYYDKDFNNEADTPDNFQSRRPNTSFCFLDIRSPGLGDTAMYLCATSRDMGLGEEKLFFGSGTQLSVL.

This rearrangement joins TRBV10-2 to TRBJ1-1, with 8 nucleotides matching TRBD1. Germline loops: CDR1 WSHSY, CDR2 SAAADI. V shed 8 bases and J 2 bases; nucleotides not matched to a gene: 22. The CDR3 totals 19 residues. The CDR3 sequence: CASGEPQGGQGHSNTEAFF. The CDR3 DNA reads as TGCGCCAGCGGAGAACCTCAAGGCGGACAGGGCCACTCTAACACTGAAGCTTTCTTT.

This chain connects TRBV10-2 to TRBJ1-2, with 7 bases identical to TRBD1. CDR1 is WSHSY, CDR2 SAAADI, per germline. After removal of 9 bases from V and 4 bases from J, the junction contained 8 bases not matched to a gene. The CDR3 is 13 amino acids. CDR3: CASRGQETYGYTF. Written as DNA, the CDR3 is TGCGCCAGTAGAGGACAGGAAACCTATGGCTACACCTTC.

The chain joins TRBV6-5 to TRBJ1-5, with D maybe TRBD1 (6 bases). The CDR3 sequence is 15 residues long. V was shortened by 6 bases and J by 4 bases, with 16 bases between the two germline ends. Germline CDR1 MNHEY, CDR2 SVGAGI. The chain's CDR3 is CASRSTGTGNQPQHF. CDR3 DNA: TGTGCCAGCAGATCGACAGGAACCGGTAATCAGCCCCAGCATTTT.

The chain has TRBV6-1 and TRBJ1-2; D perhaps matches TRBD1 (5 bases). CDR3 size: 15 residues. Trimming cost V 2 bases and J 5 bases, with 15 bases left between them. Germline values: CDR1 MNHNS, CDR2 SASEGT. The CDR3 DNA reads as TGTGCCAGCAGTGAATTGGGGGGGGATGTGTATGGCTACACCTTC. As protein: CASSELGGDVYGYTF.

Comment on this clone: This sample also contains other DNA sequences that code for the same CDR3. V gene TRBV5-4 combines with J gene TRBJ2-1; no clear D. CDR3 size: 14 residues. The V end was cut by 0 bases, the J end by 0 bases, with 4 bases between. From germline, CDR1 is SGHNT and CDR2 YYREEE (reference sequence). CDR3 residues: CASSLDSSYNEQFF. The CDR3 DNA is TGTGCCAGCAGCTTGGACAGCTCCTACAATGAGCAGTTCTTC.

V gene TRBV6-1 combines with J gene TRBJ2-2; 10 bases agree with TRBD1. This CDR3 is 15 amino acids long. Germline V gene sequence: CDR1 MNHNS, CDR2 SASEGT. V was clipped by 3 bases and J by 5 bases; unmatched bases: 3. This CDR3 is CASSDDRGRTGELFF. CDR3 bases: TGTGCCAGCAGTGATGACAGGGGGCGAACCGGGGAGCTGTTTTTT.

V and J are TRBV18 and TRBJ2-7, with D possibly matching TRBD1 (5 bases). V lost 5 bases, J lost 3 bases, and 8 bases lay in between. Germline V CDR1 and CDR2: KGHSH, LQKENI. The CDR3 spans 12 residues. The CDR3 nucleotides read TGTGCCAGCTCATTCCAGGGCTACGAGCAGTACTTC. It encodes CASSFQGYEQYF.

This clone came up a few times. The chain is built from TRBV7-2 and TRBJ1-2; no clear D gene. V lost 1 base, J lost 6 bases, and 15 bases lay in between. Germline CDR1 SGHTA, CDR2 FQGNSA. CDR3 length: 15 amino acids. For the CDR3, the DNA is TGTGCCAGCAGCTTAGGGAGGGAGATTGTGAATGGCTACACCTTC. Residues: CASSLGREIVNGYTF.

V is TRBV18 and J is TRBJ1-5, with a possible D match to TRBD1 (5 bases). Germline loops: CDR1 KGHSH, CDR2 LQKENI. Trimming removed 4 bases from V and 0 bases from J, with 10 bases in between. The CDR3 is 15 residues long. The CDR3 DNA follows: TGTGCCAGCTCACAAGGACACGATAGCAATCAGCCCCAGCATTTT. Encoded protein: CASSQGHDSNQPQHF.

The sample holds one count of this clone. The V and J genes are TRBV5-1 and TRBJ1-1, with 7 bases matching TRBD1. This CDR3 region has 14 residues. V trimming: 4 bases; J trimming: 1 base; junction bases outside the gene matches: 4. Germline CDR1 and CDR2: SGHRS and YFSETQ. The CDR3 loop is CASSLDRANTEAFF. CDR3 nucleotide sequence: TGCGCCAGCAGCCTAGACAGGGCGAACACTGAAGCTTTCTTT.

In this sample, this clone turned up once. The V call is TRBV11-2, the J call TRBJ1-1; D uncertain. Germline V gene lookup returns CDR1 SGHAT and CDR2 FQNNGV. V was cut by 4 bases and J by 5 bases, with 14 bases left in between. The CDR3 has 14 amino acids. The chain's CDR3 is CASSSFVGGTEAFF. The CDR3 nucleotides read TGTGCCAGCAGCTCGTTCGTCGGAGGGACTGAAGCTTTCTTT.

This clone was picked up a small number of times. The V and J genes are TRBV19 and TRBJ2-3; D is possibly TRBD1 (5 bases). Per germline, CDR1 LNHDA and CDR2 SQIVND (reference sequence). CDR3 length: 14 amino acids. V lost 0 bases, J lost 3 bases, and 7 bases lay in between. CDR3 sequence reads: CASSIDPGTDTQYF. CDR3 coding DNA: TGTGCCAGTAGTATAGACCCAGGGACAGATACGCAGTATTTT.

This chain connects TRBV19 to TRBJ1-1, with 9 bases aligning to TRBD1. The J segment lost 1 base and the V segment lost 6 bases, leaving 9 bases of the junction unmatched. This CDR3 has 16 amino acids. The germline CDR1 and CDR2 sequences are LNHDA and SQIVND (reference sequence). CDR3 loop: CASRGPGQGPNTEAFF. In DNA, the CDR3 is TGTGCCAGTAGAGGCCCGGGACAGGGACCGAACACTGAAGCTTTCTTT.

This chain joins TRBV6-5 and TRBJ1-2, with D possibly TRBD1 on 6 matching bases. Germline-derived CDR1 and CDR2 are MNHEY and SVGAGI. V was trimmed by 5 bases and J by 7 bases, leaving 11 bases between them. CDR3 size: 12 residues. The chain's CDR3 is CASSNRVTGYTF. CDR3 DNA: TGTGCCAGCAGTAACAGGGTAACTGGCTACACCTTC.

CDR3 bases: TGTGCCAGCAGAAGCACAGGGGGCGGTGGCTACACCTTC. Translated, it gives CASRSTGGGGYTF. The rearrangement links TRBV12-3 or TRBV12-4 to TRBJ1-2, with TRBD1 matching over 9 bases. The trim removed 6 bases at V and 7 bases at J, leaving 6 bases unmatched. The CDR3 spans 13 residues.

The rearrangement uses TRBV9 and TRBJ1-2; tentatively, D is TRBD1 (5 bases). Germline CDR1 reads SGDLS; CDR2 reads YYNGEE. The CDR3 consists of 17 residues. Trimming stripped 3 bases from V and 1 base from J, with 19 bases between. CDR3 DNA: TGTGCCAGCAGCGAAAGCCAGGGTCCCGCGAGTAACTATGGCTACACCTTC. Its protein is CASSESQGPASNYGYTF.

This chain joins TRBV5-8 and TRBJ2-3, with 13 bases that match TRBD2. From germline, CDR1 is SGHTS and CDR2 YDEGEE. The length of the CDR3 is 16 residues. The J segment lost 3 bases and the V segment lost 2 bases, leaving 3 bases of the junction unmatched. The CDR3 nucleotides read TGTGCCAGCAGCTTCTGGGGACTAGCGGGGACAGATACGCAGTATTTT. Translation gives CASSFWGLAGTDTQYF.

This clone occurred once. This chain connects TRBV10-1 to TRBJ1-1; TRBD1 matches at 7 bases. The CDR3 runs 14 residues. CDR1 is WNHNN and CDR2 is SYGVQD in the germline V gene (reference sequence). With 4 bases clipped from V and 4 bases from J, the junction kept 6 bases outside the gene matches. The CDR3 DNA is TGCGCCAGCAGTGGGGTTGCAGGGGGCACTGAAGCTTTCTTT. This translates into CASSGVAGGTEAFF.